The 27 T cell receptor beta chains below all came from one sample that was sequenced in a study of tissue T cells after allogeneic stem cell transplantation. This sample's time point: mouse harvest day 7 after allogeneic transplant. The graft held 10^6 splenic CD5+ T cells and 10^7 T-cell-depleted bone marrow cells. Using immunoSEQ multiplex PCR, the repertoire was profiled, and TCRdb retains in-frame clones only, with some absent. The sample has about 4,200 clones; around 50% are singletons. Input material: lymph node tissue. The receptors were gathered from a female BALB/c mouse given C57BL/6 T cells with graft-versus-host disease after an allogeneic hematopoietic cell transplant.

This clone was found once. Mouse names are used for the genes. The CDR3 end is not reached by the read, which stops 1 residue before it; the germline J gene fills it in. The V call is TRBV12-1, the J call TRBJ2-1; D gene unclear. The germline V and J ends were trimmed by 3 bases and 1 base, with 9 bases remaining between them. This CDR3 has 14 residues. The V gene's germline CDR1 is SGHSN and CDR2 HYEKVE. The CDR3 loop is CASSIHINYAEQFF. The DNA read from the CDR3 is TGTGCCAGCTCTATTCACATAAACTATGCTGAGCAGTTC.

In regard to this clone: Genes here carry mouse names. The CDR3 end falls 1 residue outside the read, so it is completed with the germline J gene. The chain recombines TRBV19 with TRBJ2-1, with D possibly being TRBD1 or TRBD2 (5 bases each). CDR3 length: 15 amino acids. The ends were cut back, 1 base at V and 7 bases at J, with 15 bases in the middle. Germline V lookup: CDR1 FNHDT, CDR2 SITEND (reference sequence). CDR3 loop: CASSIRGAGRAEQFF. The CDR3 DNA, read in part, is TGTGCCAGCAGTATAAGAGGGGCAGGGAGGGCTGAGCAGTTC.

For this clone: Gene names refer to mouse genes. The read is 1 residue too short to cover the CDR3 end, so that end is filled in from the germline J gene. This chain joins TRBV30 and TRBJ1-3; D is unclear. Germline loops: CDR1 SQVVS, CDR2 ANEGSEA. The V end lost 6 bases, the J end lost 0 bases, and 9 bases lay between the germline ends. The CDR3 is made up of 13 amino acids. CDR3 DNA, as far as it was read: TGTAGTTCCCACCGGGTTTCTGGAAATACGCTCTAT. Translating it yields CSSHRVSGNTLY. The whole CDR3 region reads CSSHRVSGNTLYF. The whole variable domain, remainder taken from reference TRBV30 and TRBJ1-3, is SVLLYQKPNRDICQSGTSLKIQCVADSQVVSMFWYQQFQEQSLMLMATANEGSEATYESGFTKDKFPISRPNLTFSTLTVNNARPGDSSIYFCSSHRVSGNTLYFGEGSRLIVV.

A remark on this clone: The genes are named according to mouse. The sequenced part of the CDR3 DNA is TGTGCCAGCAGACCGACAGGGGCGGGCACAGAAGTCTTC. Protein: CASRPTGAGTEVF. The whole CDR3 sequence reads CASRPTGAGTEVFF. V and J are TRBV26 and TRBJ1-1; 8 nucleotides align to TRBD1. The CDR3 end is not reached by the read, which stops 1 residue before it; the germline J gene fills it in. Germline V gene sequence: CDR1 KGHPV, CDR2 FQNQEV (reference sequence). The CDR3 consists of 14 residues. The J segment lost 4 bases and the V segment lost 6 bases, leaving 7 bases of the junction unmatched.

This clone was counted only a few times. The listed genes are named as in mouse. From the germline J gene comes the end of the CDR3, since the read stops 1 residue before it. The V and J genes are TRBV15 and TRBJ2-2, with D unresolved. The CDR3 covers 14 residues. Germline CDR1 reads SGHND; CDR2 reads FRSKSL. Trimming left V 6 bases short and J 0 bases short, with 8 bases between. The CDR3 loop reads CASSPTPNTGQLYF. The covered CDR3 bases are TGTGCCAGCAGCCCGACTCCAAACACCGGGCAGCTCTAC.

This clone was counted between two and nine times. The genes are named according to mouse. The missing CDR3 end, 1 residue past where the read stops, is filled in from the germline J gene. The chain recombines TRBV3 with TRBJ2-2, with 7 bases that match TRBD1. This CDR3 contains 13 residues. Trimming cost V 6 bases and J 3 bases; bases outside gene matches: 1. Germline values: CDR1 SNHLY, CDR2 FYNGKV (reference sequence). CDR3 DNA (partial): TGTGCCAGCAGGACAGGGTACACCGGGCAGCTCTAC. Amino acid sequence: CASRTGYTGQLY. The whole CDR3 protein is CASRTGYTGQLYF.

As concerns this clone: Germline and genes here are mouse. The read terminates 1 residue ahead of where the CDR3 ends, so the germline J gene completes it. This rearrangement joins TRBV26 to TRBJ2-2, with 10 nucleotides matching TRBD1. Germline lookup yields CDR1 KGHPV and CDR2 FQNQEV (reference sequence). V gave up 6 bases and J gave up 4 bases; unmatched junction bases: 2. CDR3 length: 14 amino acids. CDR3 amino acids: CASSRDRGTGQLYF. The CDR3 bases that were read are TGTGCCAGCAGCCGGGACAGGGGCACCGGGCAGCTCTAC.

In this sample, this clone is large. The listed genes are named as in mouse. The read finishes 1 residue shy of the CDR3 end, and the germline J gene is used to complete it. The chain couples TRBV16 to TRBJ2-7, with 8 bases that match TRBD2. V was clipped by 3 bases and J by 5 bases; unmatched bases: 3. The CDR3 consists of 13 residues. Germline lookup yields CDR1 SGHSA and CDR2 FRNQAP. The CDR3 here is CASSLGGLDEQYF. Incomplete CDR3 DNA: TGTGCAAGCAGCTTGGGGGGGCTCGATGAACAGTAC.

Worth noting for this clone: The gene names here belong to mouse. The read finishes 1 residue shy of the CDR3 end, and the germline J gene is used to complete it. This rearrangement joins TRBV16 to TRBJ2-7; the D is unclear. CDR1 is SGHSA, CDR2 FRNQAP, per germline. Trimming removed 3 bases at V and 2 bases at J, with 8 bases between. The CDR3 runs 13 residues. The sequenced part of the CDR3 DNA is TGTGCAAGCAGCTTTCAGACTACCTATGAACAGTAC. It specifies CASSFQTTYEQY. In full, the CDR3 is CASSFQTTYEQYF. Full variable domain (outside the CDR3, taken from reference TRBV16 and TRBJ2-7): NAGVIQTPRHKVTGKGQEATLWCEPISGHSAVFWYRQTIVQGLEFLTYFRNQAPIDDSGMPKERFSAQMPNQSHSTLKIQSTQPQDSAVYLCASSFQTTYEQYFGPGTRLTVL.

As to this clone: Germline and genes: mouse. The read terminates 1 residue before the CDR3 end, so the remaining end is supplied by the germline J gene. This rearrangement joins TRBV26 to TRBJ2-5; 10 positions match TRBD1. This CDR3 has 15 amino acids. From germline, CDR1 is KGHPV and CDR2 FQNQEV (reference sequence). V shed 5 bases and J 4 bases; nucleotides not matched to a gene: 6. The CDR3 reads CASSYLTGGKDTQYF. Incomplete CDR3 DNA: TGTGCCAGCAGTTATTTGACAGGGGGCAAAGACACCCAGTAC.

Turning to this clone: Genes here carry mouse names. The read halts 1 residue ahead of the CDR3 end, with the missing end drawn from the germline J gene. The chain joins TRBV19 to TRBJ1-2; D ambiguous. CDR1 FNHDT and CDR2 SITEND come from the germline V gene (reference sequence). This CDR3 comprises 12 residues. Trimming took 3 bases from V and 3 from J, leaving 6 bases between them. CDR3 DNA, as far as it was read: TGTGCCAGCAGTAGTGGGGACTCCGACTACACC. Translating it yields CASSSGDSDYT. The whole CDR3 protein is CASSSGDSDYTF.

By proportion, this clone is medium-sized. All gene names here are mouse names. From the germline J gene comes the end of the CDR3, since the read stops 1 residue before it. The J gene is TRBJ2-4, the V gene TRBV17, with D unresolved. V lost 5 bases and J 4 bases, leaving 7 bases between the germline ends. CDR3 size: 12 residues. Germline CDR1 and CDR2: MNHDT and YYDKIL. Incomplete CDR3 DNA: TGTGCTAGCAGTTTCAAGGAAAACACCTTGTAC. It specifies CASSFKENTLY. The full CDR3 sequence reads CASSFKENTLYF.

Details on this clone: Gene names follow the mouse nomenclature. This CDR3 is CASSLQDNQDTQYF. The DNA read from the CDR3 is TGTGCCAGCAGCTTACAGGATAACCAAGACACCCAGTAC. The chain has TRBV3 and TRBJ2-5; D call uncertain. The DNA ends 1 residue before the CDR3 does, and the rest of the CDR3 is filled in from the germline J gene. Germline values: CDR1 SNHLY, CDR2 FYNGKV (reference sequence). CDR3 length equals 14 residues. V was clipped by 2 bases and J by 0 bases, with 6 bases between them.

This clone was observed a few times. The listed genes are named as in mouse. The read stops 1 residue short of the end of the CDR3; the missing end is completed from the germline J gene. V gene TRBV31 combines with J gene TRBJ2-7; 8 bases map to TRBD2. Losses at the gene ends were 5 bases for V and 0 bases for J; bases not matched to a gene: 3. The CDR3 contains 13 residues. Germline CDR1 reads GKSSPN; CDR2 reads SITVG. The DNA read from the CDR3 is TGTGCCTGGGGGACTGGCAGCTCCTATGAACAGTAC. Translation gives CAWGTGSSYEQY. The complete CDR3 protein is CAWGTGSSYEQYF.

For this clone: These gene names are mouse names. The read ends 1 residue shy of where the CDR3 ends; the end is completed using the germline J gene. The V call is TRBV23, the J call TRBJ2-4; TRBD1 reflects the table's D call only, with no check against the DNA. Germline CDR1 and CDR2: KGHTA and FQNQQP. CDR3 length: 15 residues. CDR3 loop: CSSSRQGGSQNTLYF. Partial CDR3 DNA: TGCTCCAGCAGTCGACAGGGGGGTAGTCAAAACACCTTGTAC.

Regarding this clone: Mouse names are used for the genes. The read comes to an end 1 residue before the CDR3 does, leaving the germline J gene to fill in the end. V and J are TRBV26 and TRBJ1-6; maybe TRBD1 (5 bases). TRBJ1-6 carries the ORF label, with uncertain function. CDR1 KGHPV and CDR2 FQNQEV come from the germline V gene (reference sequence). V was clipped by 4 bases and J by 4 bases, with 8 bases between them. The CDR3 totals 14 residues. CDR3 in amino acids: CASSPDSYNSPLYF. The CDR3 DNA, read in part, is TGTGCCAGCAGTCCCGACAGTTATAATTCGCCCCTCTAC.

Points on this clone: Mouse names are used for the genes. Read sequence stops 1 residue before the CDR3 end, and the germline J gene provides the missing end. The chain links TRBV31 to TRBJ2-7, with 10 bases that match TRBD2. Germline trimming cut 0 bases from V and 6 bases from J; bases unmatched to any gene: 5. The CDR3 sequence is 14 residues long. Germline CDR1 reads GKSSPN; CDR2 reads SITVG. CDR3: CAWSLGWGGFEQYF. CDR3 bases read: TGTGCCTGGAGTCTAGGCTGGGGGGGCTTTGAACAGTAC.

A note on this clone: The genes and germline here are from mouse. Incomplete CDR3 DNA: TGTGCCAGCAGCCCGGATAACGAAAGATTATTT. Amino acids: CASSPDNERLF. The entire CDR3 sequence reads CASSPDNERLFF. The chain combines TRBV3 with TRBJ1-4; D uncertain. The read ends 1 residue before the CDR3 terminus; that terminus is restored from the germline J gene. The V gene lost 5 bases and the J gene lost 5 bases, with 6 bases spanning the gap. Germline-derived CDR1 and CDR2 are SNHLY and FYNGKV (reference sequence). The CDR3 extends over 12 amino acids.

Comment on this clone: Genes here carry mouse names. The read terminates 1 residue ahead of where the CDR3 ends, so the germline J gene completes it. This chain links TRBV23 with TRBJ2-4; the table gives TRBD2 as D, unverified against the DNA. CDR3 length equals 16 residues. Germline V gene lookup returns CDR1 KGHTA and CDR2 FQNQQP. The CDR3 here is CSSSQFGGPGQNTLYF. CDR3 DNA, as far as it was read: TGCTCCAGCAGTCAATTCGGGGGGCCGGGTCAAAACACCTTGTAC.

Concerning this clone itself: Gene labels here are mouse ones. The sequence runs out 1 residue before the end of the CDR3; the remainder is reconstructed from the germline J gene. The chain employs TRBV26 and TRBJ2-5; the match to TRBD1 covers 11 bases. Germline V lookup: CDR1 KGHPV, CDR2 FQNQEV (reference sequence). The V and J ends lost 4 bases and 5 bases, in that order; junction bases with no gene match: 8. The CDR3 is 16 residues long. The CDR3 bases that were read are TGTGCCAGCAGTCCGGGGACAGGGGGATCGGGAGACACCCAGTAC. It encodes CASSPGTGGSGDTQY. The full CDR3 sequence reads CASSPGTGGSGDTQYF.

With respect to this clone: Mouse gene names apply. The CDR3 end falls 1 residue outside the read, so it is completed with the germline J gene. The chain combines TRBV16 with TRBJ1-1, with a tentative D call TRBD1 (6 bases). Germline CDR1 SGHSA, CDR2 FRNQAP. The CDR3 consists of 13 residues. V gave up 5 bases and J gave up 0 bases, with 7 bases separating them. CDR3 bases read: TGTGCAAGCAGCGGACAGTCAAACACAGAAGTCTTC. It translates to CASSGQSNTEVF. The complete CDR3 sequence is CASSGQSNTEVFF.

This clone was recorded a few times. Mouse names are used for the genes. The DNA ends 1 residue before the CDR3 does, and the rest of the CDR3 is filled in from the germline J gene. The V call is TRBV4, the J call TRBJ2-4; 7 bases fit TRBD1. V dropped 3 bases and J dropped 6; count of bases not matched to a gene: 0. CDR1 and CDR2 from the germline V gene are LGHDT and YNNKQL (reference sequence). This CDR3 has 12 amino acids. CDR3 in amino acids: CASSYRGNTLYF. CDR3 DNA, as far as it was read: TGTGCCAGCAGCTACAGGGGGAACACCTTGTAC. Full variable domain (outside the CDR3, taken from reference TRBV4 and TRBJ2-4): ETAVFQTPNYHVTQVGNEVSFNCKQTLGHDTMYWYKQDSKKLLKIMFSYNNKQLIVNETVPRRFSPQSSDKAHLNLRIKSVEPEDSAVYLCASSYRGNTLYFGAGTRLSVL.

Points on this clone: The gene symbols are mouse symbols. Read coverage stops 1 residue before the CDR3 terminus; the germline J gene supplies the remainder. The V gene is TRBV23, the J gene TRBJ1-1; the table's D call TRBD1 went unverified against the DNA. The CDR3 spans 14 residues. CDR1 and CDR2 from the germline V gene are KGHTA and FQNQQP. The CDR3 sequence: CSSSHGQGNTEVFF. The sequenced CDR3 bases are TGCTCCAGCAGTCACGGACAGGGGAACACAGAAGTCTTC. The full variable domain, rest sourced from reference TRBV23 and TRBJ1-1, is DAAVTQKPRYLIKMKGQEAEMKCIPEKGHTAVFWYQQKQSKELKFLIYFQNQQPLDQIDMVKERFSAVCPSSSLCSLGIRTCEAEDSALYLCSSSHGQGNTEVFFGKGTRLTVV.

With regard to this clone: Genes and germline come from the mouse. Sequencing ends 1 residue short of the CDR3 end; the germline J gene provides the rest. The chain has TRBV3 and TRBJ2-7; 8 nucleotides match TRBD1. V shed 2 bases, J shed 6 bases, and the junction held 0 bases outside the gene matches. The CDR3 extends over 12 amino acids. CDR1 and CDR2 (germline): SNHLY, FYNGKV (reference sequence). The DNA read from the CDR3 is TGTGCCAGCAGCTTACAGGGGGCTGAACAGTAC. This sequence encodes CASSLQGAEQY. The full CDR3 protein reads CASSLQGAEQYF. The whole variable domain, filled in from reference TRBV3 and TRBJ2-7, reads GPKVLQIPSHQIIDMGQMVTLNCDPVSNHLYFYWYKQILGQQMEFLVNFYNGKVMEKSKLFKDQFSVERPDGSYFTLKIQPTALEDSAVYFCASSLQGAEQYFGPGTRLTVL.

On this clone itself: Mouse names are used for the genes. The sequenced fragment ends 1 residue before the CDR3 boundary, so the rest is inferred from the germline J gene. The rearrangement joins TRBV5 to TRBJ2-5; no clear D. The CDR3 totals 14 residues. The germline gives CDR1 LGHNA, CDR2 YNLKQL (reference sequence). V was shortened by 1 base and J by 2 bases, with 7 bases between the two germline ends. CDR3 protein: CASSQVGVQDTQYF. The DNA read from the CDR3 is TGTGCCAGCAGCCAAGTCGGGGTCCAAGACACCCAGTAC.

The sample holds a few counts of this clone. Genes and germline come from the mouse. Coverage ceases 1 residue before the CDR3 finishes, and the germline J gene fills in the end. The chain has TRBV2 and TRBJ2-4; TRBD1 matches 9 bases. CDR3 size: 15 residues. Germline values: CDR1 LGHNA, CDR2 YSYQKL. V was clipped by 3 bases and J by 7 bases; unmatched bases: 8. CDR3 amino acids: CASSHGQGKQDTLYF. The CDR3 DNA, read in part, is TGTGCCAGCAGCCATGGACAGGGGAAGCAGGACACCTTGTAC.

Points on this clone: The germline and genes are mouse ones. The CDR3 is cut off 1 residue early in the read; its end comes from the germline J gene. The J gene is TRBJ1-3, the V gene TRBV26, with 8 bases fitting TRBD1. V was pared by 3 bases and J by 2 bases, with 3 bases of the junction left unmatched. Germline V gives CDR1 KGHPV, CDR2 FQNQEV (reference sequence). The CDR3 extends over 15 amino acids. The CDR3 is CASSLWTGTGNTLYF. CDR3 DNA, as far as it was read: TGTGCCAGCAGTCTTTGGACAGGGACTGGAAATACGCTCTAT.